This TCR beta chain appears in the sequencing data of a study of blood T cell repertoires in COVID-19. Study background: Whether acute or convalescent, the COVID-19 samples came from the United States, Italy and Spain.

Germline V lookup: CDR1 LNHDA, CDR2 SQIVND (reference sequence). The length of the CDR3 is 13 residues. With 8 bases removed from V and 4 bases from J, the gap between germline ends came to 11 bases. In the authors' methods: Nucleated cell counts were estimated from reference gene primer amplification. Clones were sequenced by immunoSEQ multiplex PCR, and TCRdb holds only the in-frame ones, with some missing. V, J and clone size derive from that table, while D and trimming were established from the DNA sequence. In the table there are under 250,000 clones, 80% to 90% of which are singletons. Participant age was about 18 to 89 years, and participants resided in about two dozen US areas. Clinical history reported by participants formed the basis on which cohorts were assigned.

The sample taken for sequencing was PBMCs or T cells enriched from blood (not recorded which). The TCR was taken from a woman aged 18-30 years in a cohort exposed to, infected with or recovered from COVID-19 (not recorded which). The gene calls are TRBV19 and TRBJ2-2, with a tentative D call TRBD2 (5 bases). CDR3 loop: CASSEVATGELFF. The CDR3 DNA reads as TGTGCCAGTTCGGAGGTGGCCACCGGGGAGCTGTTTTTT. The variable domain in full, completed from reference TRBV19 and TRBJ2-2, reads DGGITQSPKYLFRKEGQNVTLSCEQNLNHDAMYWYRQDPGQGLRLIYYSQIVNDFQKGDIAEGYSVSREKKESFPLTVTSAQKNPTAFYLCASSEVATGELFFGEGSRLTVL.